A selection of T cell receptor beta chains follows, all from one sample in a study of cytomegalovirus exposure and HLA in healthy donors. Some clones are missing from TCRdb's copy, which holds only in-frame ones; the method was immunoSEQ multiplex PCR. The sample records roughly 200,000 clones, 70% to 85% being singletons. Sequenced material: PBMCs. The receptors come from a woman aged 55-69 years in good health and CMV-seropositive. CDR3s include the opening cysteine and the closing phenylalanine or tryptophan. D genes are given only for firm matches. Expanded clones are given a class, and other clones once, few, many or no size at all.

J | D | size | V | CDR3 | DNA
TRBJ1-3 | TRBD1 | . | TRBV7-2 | CASSEDRGSGNTIYF | TGTGCCAGCAGCGAGGACAGGGGTTCTGGAAACACCATATATTTT
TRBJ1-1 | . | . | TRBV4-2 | CASSQVRGTEAFF | TGTGCCAGCAGCCAAGTTAGGGGAACTGAAGCTTTCTTT
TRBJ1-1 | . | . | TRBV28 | CASRTGELNTEAFF | TGTGCCAGCAGGACAGGAGAGTTGAACACTGAAGCTTTCTTT
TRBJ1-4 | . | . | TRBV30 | CAWSVSLPSTNEKLFF | TGTGCCTGGAGTGTTAGTCTTCCCTCAACTAATGAAAAACTGTTTTTT
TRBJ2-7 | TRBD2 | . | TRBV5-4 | CASSSSGGSSYEQYF | TGTGCCAGCAGTTCTAGCGGGGGTTCCTCCTACGAGCAGTACTTC
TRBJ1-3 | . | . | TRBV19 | CASTYGRTAGNTIYF | TGTGCCAGTACCTACGGGCGGACAGCTGGAAACACCATATATTTT
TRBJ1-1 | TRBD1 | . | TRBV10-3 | CAISDQGANTEAFF | TGTGCCATCAGTGATCAGGGGGCGAACACTGAAGCTTTCTTT
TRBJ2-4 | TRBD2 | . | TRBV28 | CASSRMTSGGGNIQYF | TGTGCCAGCAGCCGAATGACTAGCGGGGGGGGTAACATTCAGTACTTC
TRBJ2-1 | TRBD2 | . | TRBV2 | CASSEALGLAGSDEQFF | TGTGCCAGCAGTGAAGCGCTTGGGCTAGCGGGAAGCGATGAGCAGTTCTTC
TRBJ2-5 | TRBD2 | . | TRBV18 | CASSPGLAGETQYF | TGTGCCAGCTCACCGGGACTAGCGGGAGAGACCCAGTACTTC
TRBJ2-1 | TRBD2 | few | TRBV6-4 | CASSKLAGIYNEQFF | TGTGCCAGCTCCAAACTAGCGGGAATCTACAATGAGCAGTTCTTC
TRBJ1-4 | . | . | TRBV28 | CASRLQGGALISEKLFF | TGTGCCAGCAGATTACAGGGTGGTGCCCTAATAAGTGAAAAACTGTTTTTT
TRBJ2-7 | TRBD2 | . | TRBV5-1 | CASSFAPGTSKSYEQYF | TGCGCCAGCAGCTTTGCACCCGGGACTAGCAAGTCCTACGAGCAGTACTTC
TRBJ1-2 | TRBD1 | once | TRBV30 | CAWSVSATGAGGYTF | TGTGCCTGGAGTGTATCCGCGACAGGGGCGGGTGGCTACACCTTC
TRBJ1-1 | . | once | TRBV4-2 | CASKDTAKGAFF | TGTGCCAGCAAGGACACGGCTAAGGGAGCTTTCTTT
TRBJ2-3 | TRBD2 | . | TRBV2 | CASRTSGGALDTQYF | TGTGCCAGCAGGACCAGCGGGGGGGCGTTAGATACGCAGTATTTT
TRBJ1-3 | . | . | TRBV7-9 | CASSLGQTGNTIYF | TGTGCCAGCAGCTTGGGGCAAACTGGAAACACCATATATTTT
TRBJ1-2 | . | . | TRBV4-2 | CASSQSPGESYGYTF | TGTGCCAGCAGCCAATCCCCAGGGGAAAGCTATGGCTACACCTTC
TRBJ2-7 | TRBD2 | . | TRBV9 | CASSVGGGPNYEQYF | TGTGCCAGCAGCGTTGGCGGGGGACCGAACTACGAGCAGTACTTC
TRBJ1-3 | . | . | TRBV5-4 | CASSLGLREDTIYF | TGTGCCAGCAGCTTGGGTTTAAGGGAGGACACCATATATTTT
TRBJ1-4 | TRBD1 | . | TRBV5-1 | CASSLGQGNEKLFF | TGCGCCAGCAGCCTGGGACAGGGTAATGAAAAACTGTTTTTT
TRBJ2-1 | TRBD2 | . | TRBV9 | CASSVVSGRDNEQFF | TGTGCCAGCAGCGTAGTTAGCGGGAGGGACAATGAGCAGTTCTTC
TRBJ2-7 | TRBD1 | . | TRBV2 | CASRDRGGSYEQYF | TGTGCCAGCAGGGACAGGGGGGGGTCCTACGAGCAGTACTTC
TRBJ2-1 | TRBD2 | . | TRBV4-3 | CASSQNLAGGWNEQFF | TGCGCCAGCAGCCAGAACCTAGCGGGGGGTTGGAATGAGCAGTTCTTC
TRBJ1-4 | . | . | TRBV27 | CASSLSSVNEKLFF | TGTGCCAGCAGTTTATCGTCGGTTAATGAAAAACTGTTTTTT
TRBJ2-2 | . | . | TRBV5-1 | CASSPGSGTGELFF | TGCGCCAGCAGCCCTGGTAGTGGCACCGGGGAGCTGTTTTTT
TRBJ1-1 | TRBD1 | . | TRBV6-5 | CASSYSQRQGYTEAFF | TGTGCCAGCAGTTACTCGCAGCGACAGGGATACACTGAAGCTTTCTTT
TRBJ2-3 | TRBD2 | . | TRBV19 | CASSIGGGRGITDTQYF | TGTGCCAGTAGTATAGGGGGCGGGAGAGGAATCACAGATACGCAGTATTTT
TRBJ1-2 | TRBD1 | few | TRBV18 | CASRIGQAGGYTF | TGTGCCAGCCGTATTGGACAGGCCGGCGGCTACACCTTC